These T cell receptor beta chains were read from a single sample in a study of CD8+ T cells in alopecia areata. The repertoire was sequenced with immunoSEQ multiplex PCR; TCRdb's copy has only in-frame clones and lacks some. Of under 200,000 clones in the sample, roughly two thirds were seen once. The starting material was CD4+ T cells sorted from blood, obtained at week 4, from a patient treated with tofacitinib. The receptors here all came from a human donor with alopecia areata. CDR3s include the opening cysteine and the closing phenylalanine or tryptophan. Fields, in order: clone size, V gene, D gene, J gene, CDR3 protein, CDR3 DNA. D genes are given only for firm matches. Size tells how often a clone was seen (once, few, many) or the class of an expanded clone, and some rows leave it out.

size: NA; V: TRBV5-4; D: TRBD1; J: TRBJ1-2; CDR3: CASSPTGAYGYTF; DNA: TGTGCCAGCAGCCCAACAGGGGCCTATGGCTACACCTTC
size: NA; V: TRBV7-9; D: NA; J: TRBJ2-5; CDR3: CASRTPGKQETQYF; DNA: TGTGCCAGCAGGACCCCGGGGAAACAAGAGACCCAGTACTTC
size: NA; V: TRBV25-1; D: TRBD1; J: TRBJ2-5; CDR3: CASGQGGKETQYF; DNA: TGTGCCAGCGGACAGGGGGGGAAAGAGACCCAGTACTTC
size: few; V: TRBV29-1; D: TRBD1; J: TRBJ1-4; CDR3: CSVDRGDEKLFF; DNA: TGCAGCGTCGACAGGGGAGATGAAAAACTGTTTTTT
size: NA; V: TRBV6-5; D: NA; J: TRBJ1-6; CDR3: CASRTQGTNSPLHF; DNA: TGTGCCAGCAGAACACAGGGAACTAATTCACCCCTCCACTTT
size: NA; V: TRBV15; D: NA; J: TRBJ2-3; CDR3: CATSRRTTDTQYF; DNA: TGTGCCACCAGCAGACGGACCACAGATACGCAGTATTTT
size: NA; V: TRBV19; D: TRBD1; J: TRBJ1-6; CDR3: CASSIGGGDAPPHF; DNA: TGTGCCAGTAGTATAGGAGGGGGCGATGCTCCCCCCCACTTT
size: few; V: TRBV9; D: TRBD2; J: TRBJ2-2; CDR3: CASSVASTSGTGELFF; DNA: TGTGCCAGCAGCGTAGCCTCGACTAGCGGTACCGGGGAGCTGTTTTTT
size: NA; V: TRBV11-2; D: NA; J: TRBJ2-5; CDR3: CASSSRGGTQYF; DNA: TGTGCCAGCAGCTCCCGGGGTGGGACCCAGTACTTC
size: NA; V: TRBV15; D: NA; J: TRBJ1-5; CDR3: CATSRDHGARVQPQHF; DNA: TGTGCCACCAGCAGAGATCATGGGGCCAGGGTTCAGCCCCAGCATTTT
size: NA; V: TRBV30; D: NA; J: TRBJ1-2; CDR3: CAWIWGYGYTF; DNA: TGTGCCTGGATATGGGGCTATGGCTACACCTTC
size: once; V: TRBV29-1; D: NA; J: TRBJ1-1; CDR3: CSVARQEAFF; DNA: TGCAGCGTTGCCCGTCAGGAAGCTTTCTTT
size: NA; V: TRBV9; D: NA; J: TRBJ1-4; CDR3: CASSTRVLGNEKLFF; DNA: TGTGCCAGCAGCACCCGGGTGTTGGGAAATGAAAAACTGTTTTTT
size: NA; V: TRBV29-1; D: TRBD1; J: TRBJ2-2; CDR3: CSVQGTADPNTGELFF; DNA: TGCAGCGTCCAAGGGACAGCCGATCCGAACACCGGGGAGCTGTTTTTT
size: NA; V: TRBV7-9; D: NA; J: TRBJ2-7; CDR3: CASSFREAYEQYF; DNA: TGTGCCAGCAGCTTCAGGGAGGCCTACGAGCAGTACTTC
size: once; V: TRBV29-1; D: NA; J: TRBJ2-7; CDR3: CSVEGTSTYEQYF; DNA: TGCAGCGTTGAAGGGACCTCAACCTACGAGCAGTACTTC
size: NA; V: TRBV29-1; D: NA; J: TRBJ1-1; CDR3: CSVAGYPWTEAFF; DNA: TGCAGCGTCGCAGGGTACCCATGGACTGAAGCTTTCTTT
size: few; V: TRBV15; D: NA; J: TRBJ1-3; CDR3: CATTEASGDTIYF; DNA: TGTGCCACCACGGAGGCCTCCGGGGACACCATATATTTT
size: many; V: TRBV2; D: NA; J: TRBJ2-5; CDR3: CASSESASYQETQYF; DNA: TGTGCCAGCAGTGAGTCAGCGTCATACCAAGAGACCCAGTACTTC
size: NA; V: TRBV5-1; D: NA; J: TRBJ2-7; CDR3: CASSPVRGSYEQYF; DNA: TGCGCCAGCAGCCCCGTCCGGGGGTCCTACGAGCAGTACTTC
size: NA; V: TRBV9; D: NA; J: TRBJ1-2; CDR3: CASTPRDGYGYTF; DNA: TGTGCCAGCACACCACGGGATGGCTATGGCTACACCTTC
size: few; V: TRBV25-1; D: NA; J: TRBJ1-6; CDR3: CASEAVSPLHF; DNA: TGTGCCAGCGAGGCCGTATCACCCCTCCACTTT
size: NA; V: TRBV5-4; D: TRBD2; J: TRBJ2-3; CDR3: CASSTRTSGATDTQYF; DNA: TGTGCCAGCAGCACAAGGACTAGCGGGGCCACGGATACGCAGTATTTT
size: NA; V: TRBV2; D: NA; J: TRBJ2-4; CDR3: CASSEVGTAYF; DNA: TGTGCCAGCAGTGAAGTAGGGACCGCATACTTC
size: NA; V: TRBV14; D: NA; J: TRBJ2-1; CDR3: CASSQGGRDNEQFF; DNA: TGTGCCAGCAGCCAAGGAGGACGTGACAATGAGCAGTTCTTC
size: NA; V: TRBV7-2; D: NA; J: TRBJ2-7; CDR3: CASSSRARLSYEQYF; DNA: TGTGCCAGCAGCTCACGGGCCCGACTAAGCTACGAGCAGTACTTC
size: NA; V: TRBV20-1; D: NA; J: TRBJ1-1; CDR3: CSVQGNTEAFF; DNA: TGCAGCGTACAGGGGAACACTGAAGCTTTCTTT
size: NA; V: TRBV29-1; D: NA; J: TRBJ1-5; CDR3: CSVAMGVSNQPQHF; DNA: TGCAGCGTTGCGATGGGTGTCAGCAATCAGCCCCAGCATTTT
size: NA; V: TRBV7-2; D: NA; J: TRBJ2-7; CDR3: CASSLARDPHEQYF; DNA: TGTGCCAGCAGCTTAGCAAGGGACCCCCACGAGCAGTACTTC
size: NA; V: TRBV30; D: NA; J: TRBJ1-5; CDR3: CAWSVRRWGRGPQHF; DNA: TGTGCCTGGAGTGTACGGAGGTGGGGAAGGGGGCCCCAGCATTTT
size: few; V: TRBV2; D: NA; J: TRBJ1-6; CDR3: CASSDRTGRSPLHF; DNA: TGTGCCAGCAGTGATCGGACCGGACGTTCACCCCTCCACTTT
size: NA; V: TRBV30; D: TRBD2; J: TRBJ2-3; CDR3: CAWSTFSGGRTDTQYF; DNA: TGTGCCTGGAGTACCTTTAGCGGGGGCCGCACAGATACGCAGTATTTT
size: NA; V: TRBV5-6; D: TRBD1; J: TRBJ2-7; CDR3: CASSSAGQGKHEQYF; DNA: TGTGCCAGCAGCTCGGCGGGACAGGGGAAGCACGAGCAGTACTTC
size: NA; V: TRBV13; D: NA; J: TRBJ2-2; CDR3: CASSLRGNTGELFF; DNA: TGTGCCAGCAGCTTACGCGGGAACACCGGGGAGCTGTTTTTT
size: NA; V: TRBV7-9; D: TRBD2; J: TRBJ2-5; CDR3: CASSGGTSETQYF; DNA: TGTGCCAGCAGCGGAGGGACTAGCGAGACCCAGTACTTC
size: once; V: TRBV25-1; D: TRBD1; J: TRBJ1-2; CDR3: CASSPGGGQGAYGYTF; DNA: TGTGCCAGCAGTCCCGGCGGGGGGCAGGGGGCTTATGGCTACACCTTC
size: NA; V: TRBV14; D: NA; J: TRBJ1-2; CDR3: CASSQDFSYGYTF; DNA: TGTGCCAGCAGCCAAGACTTTTCTTATGGCTACACCTTC
size: few; V: TRBV27; D: NA; J: TRBJ2-4; CDR3: CASSSQKNLAKNIQYF; DNA: TGTGCCAGCAGTTCCCAGAAAAATCTAGCCAAAAACATTCAGTACTTC
size: NA; V: TRBV7-8; D: NA; J: TRBJ2-5; CDR3: CASSRRYGQLKETQYF; DNA: TGTGCCAGCAGCCGGCGATATGGACAGTTAAAAGAGACCCAGTACTTC
size: once; V: TRBV29-1; D: NA; J: TRBJ2-7; CDR3: CSGGEVGLEQYF; DNA: TGCAGCGGCGGAGAGGTGGGCTTGGAGCAGTACTTC
size: few; V: TRBV29-1; D: TRBD1; J: TRBJ1-2; CDR3: CSVGQGLNYGYTF; DNA: TGCAGCGTGGGACAGGGGCTTAACTATGGCTACACCTTC
size: once; V: TRBV29-1; D: NA; J: TRBJ1-5; CDR3: CSVGSENQPQHF; DNA: TGCAGCGTTGGCTCGGAAAATCAGCCCCAGCATTTT
size: NA; V: TRBV5-1; D: NA; J: TRBJ2-2; CDR3: CASSLLVSSNTGELFF; DNA: TGCGCCAGCAGCTTGCTCGTATCCTCGAACACCGGGGAGCTGTTTTTT